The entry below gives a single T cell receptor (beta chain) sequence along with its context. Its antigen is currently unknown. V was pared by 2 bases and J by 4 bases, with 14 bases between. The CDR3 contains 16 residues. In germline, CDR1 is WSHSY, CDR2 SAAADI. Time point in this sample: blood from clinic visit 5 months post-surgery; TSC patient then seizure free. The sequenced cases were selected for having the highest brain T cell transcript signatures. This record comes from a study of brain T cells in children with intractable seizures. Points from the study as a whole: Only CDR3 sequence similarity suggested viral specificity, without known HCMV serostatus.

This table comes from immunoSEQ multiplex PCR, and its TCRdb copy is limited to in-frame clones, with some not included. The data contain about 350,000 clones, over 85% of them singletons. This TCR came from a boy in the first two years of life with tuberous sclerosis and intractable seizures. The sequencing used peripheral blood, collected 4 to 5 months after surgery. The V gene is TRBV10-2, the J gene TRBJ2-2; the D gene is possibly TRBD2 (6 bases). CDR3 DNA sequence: TGCGCCAGCAGTGAGAAGGGGTGGGGAGGCACCGGGGAGCTGTTTTTT. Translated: CASSEKGWGGTGELFF.